This T cell receptor (beta chain) is drawn from a study of cytomegalovirus exposure and HLA in healthy donors. Turning to the study itself: Around 180 million T cells yielded 120 million or so unique TCR beta sequences, as an earlier analysis found. Early released data comprised around 79 million unique TCRs from HLA-typed donors.

It was with 60 Vbeta and 13 Jbeta primers that the PCR ran. The assay was immunoSEQ multiplex PCR, and TCRdb's table has in-frame clones only and misses some. The repertoire consists of some 150,000 clones, with about 79% occurring once and the leading ten covering roughly 1.8%. Points from the study as a whole: For TCR beta chains, V- and J-gene trimming was later linked to a missense DCLRE1C variant. Investigators reported fewer than 200 TCR beta chains as tied to cytomegalovirus.

In regard to this clone: Its specificity is not known.

Trimming left V 5 bases short and J 7 bases short, with 15 bases between. From germline, CDR1 is LGHNT and CDR2 FRNRAP. The CDR3 covers 14 residues. This chain joins TRBV12-5 and TRBJ1-5; a weak D match, TRBD1 (6 bases). Sequencing input: PBMCs. The TCR comes from a female donor in good health and CMV-seropositive. CDR3 loop: CASGADRYEQPQHF. In DNA form, the CDR3 reads TGTGCTAGTGGTGCTGACAGGTATGAGCAGCCCCAGCATTTT. The complete variable domain, with remaining parts taken from reference TRBV12-5 and TRBJ1-5, reads DARVTQTPRHKVTEMGQEVTMRCQPILGHNTVFWYRQTMMQGLELLAYFRNRAPLDDSGMPKDRFSAEMPDATLATLKIQPSEPRDSAVYFCASGADRYEQPQHFGDGTRLSIL.